A selection of T cell receptor beta chains follows, all from one sample in a study of cytomegalovirus exposure and HLA in healthy donors. The table came from immunoSEQ multiplex PCR; TCRdb's copy has only in-frame clones and leaves some out. The sample contains around 140,000 clones, about 71% of which appear only once. Sequenced: PBMCs. These receptors were taken from a woman aged 60-75 years in good health and CMV-seropositive. The CDR3 runs from the conserved cysteine through the conserved F or W. The size field is filled for only some rows; it gives once, few, many or a size class.

v_gene	abundance	j_gene	CDR3aa
TRBV19	-	TRBJ1-1	CASVAQGVNTEAFF
TRBV6-1	-	TRBJ2-2	CATRREGLTGELFF
TRBV9	-	TRBJ2-7	CASSPRPGDAYEQYF
TRBV5-1	-	TRBJ1-3	CASSLGQGFSGNTIYF
TRBV6-1	-	TRBJ1-2	CASSGDDRANYGYTF
TRBV5-1	-	TRBJ2-2	CASSLGDRNTGELFF
TRBV5-1	few	TRBJ2-5	CASRRGWGVETQYF
TRBV30	-	TRBJ2-5	CAWIRGETQYF
TRBV7-3	once	TRBJ1-2	CASSAFPGQDYGYTF
TRBV5-1	-	TRBJ2-1	CASSFGQPDNEQFF
TRBV7-8	-	TRBJ2-7	CASSLPGLAGGEQYF
TRBV5-1	-	TRBJ2-3	CASARDRGSTDTQYF
TRBV6-6	-	TRBJ1-2	CASSNSNYGYTF
TRBV5-4	-	TRBJ2-5	CASSLAGTGKGQETQYF
TRBV9	-	TRBJ2-2	CASSVAGRGSTGELFF
TRBV25-1	few	TRBJ2-3	CASSDPSGIGADTQYF
TRBV2	-	TRBJ1-1	CASGRGSDTEAFF
TRBV18	-	TRBJ2-5	CASSNSGGETQYF
TRBV5-1	once	TRBJ1-2	CASSLGGLYGYTF
TRBV28	-	TRBJ2-7	CAPRGGEQYF
TRBV7-2	few	TRBJ2-2	CASTQPVNTGELFF
TRBV29-1	-	TRBJ2-7	CSVFTGGREQYF
TRBV19	-	TRBJ2-1	CASRIAAWSYNEQFF
TRBV5-1	-	TRBJ2-5	CASSLSTGMETQYF
TRBV27	few	TRBJ1-1	CASSPRRGGLASTEAFF
TRBV30	-	TRBJ1-5	CAWSQGQGDQPQHF
TRBV27	-	TRBJ2-7	CASRMGLAGPSSYEQYF
TRBV5-1	-	TRBJ2-1	CASSLDSRSQGSYNEQFF
TRBV7-9	few	TRBJ2-3	CASSSTGDTQYF
TRBV7-9	-	TRBJ1-1	CASSFLSGGTEAFF